A single sample is the source of the 18 T cell receptor beta chains below, sequenced in a study of Ad26.COV2.S vaccination and SARS-CoV-2 variants. Clones were sequenced by immunoSEQ multiplex PCR, and TCRdb holds only the in-frame ones, with some missing. This table holds fewer than 400,000 clones, around 84% found once. Stated treatment: around 19 received Ad26.COV2.S at low or high dose, single or two shots; about five received placebo; per-sample allocation not given. Sampling was done on day 63 after the first vaccine or placebo injection. The input for sequencing was peripheral blood, taken in a trial of Ad26.COV2.S vaccine versus placebo. These receptor sequences come from a person between 18 and 60 years old who received the Ad26.COV2.S COVID-19 vaccine or a placebo.

The V gene is TRBV7-9, the J gene TRBJ1-5, with D possibly TRBD1 on 6 matching bases. The CDR3 is 14 residues long. The germline gives CDR1 SEHNR, CDR2 FQNEAQ (reference sequence). Trimming stripped 5 bases from V and 9 bases from J, with 17 bases between. The DNA of the CDR3 is TGTGCCAGCAGCGTAGAGGGGGAGAGCCGGCCCCAGCATTTT. This gives the protein CASSVEGESRPQHF.

V usage is TRBV18 and J usage is TRBJ2-7; D might be TRBD1 (5 bases). Trimming stripped 3 bases from V and 3 bases from J, with 9 bases between. The germline gives CDR1 KGHSH, CDR2 LQKENI. The CDR3 spans 13 residues. The CDR3 sequence: CASSPRTLYEQYF. For the CDR3, the DNA is TGTGCCAGCTCACCGCGGACACTCTACGAGCAGTACTTC.

The DNA of the CDR3 is TGTGCCAGCAGCTTAGCTGCGGACGGAAACACTGAAGCTTTCTTT. Its translation: CASSLAADGNTEAFF. This chain connects TRBV7-2 to TRBJ1-1; D gene ambiguous. The CDR3 covers 15 residues. The V end was cut by 0 bases, the J end by 2 bases, with 10 bases between. CDR1 SGHTA and CDR2 FQGNSA come from the germline V gene.

The chain recombines TRBV3-1 (or the pseudogene TRBV3-2) with TRBJ2-5; 16 bases are a match to TRBD2. Unmatched junction bases numbered 5, after V lost 8 bases and J lost 5 bases. Germline V gene sequence: CDR1 LGHDT, CDR2 YNNKEL (reference sequence). This CDR3 has 15 amino acids. The CDR3: CASGTSGGAKETQYF. The DNA of the CDR3 is TGTGCCAGCGGGACTAGCGGGGGGGCTAAGGAGACCCAGTACTTC.

The chain carries TRBV6-2 or TRBV6-3 and TRBJ2-7; tentatively, D is TRBD1 or TRBD2 (6 bases each). The CDR3 has 14 residues. V was cut by 2 bases and J by 6 bases, with 14 bases left in between. Germline V CDR1 and CDR2: MNHEY, SVGEGT. CDR3 protein: CASSYIGGRGEQYF. The CDR3 nucleotides are TGTGCCAGCAGTTACATAGGGGGGCGAGGCGAGCAGTACTTC.

This clone was found a few times. The chain is built from TRBV7-9 and TRBJ2-3, with 7 bases matching TRBD2. Germline-derived CDR1 and CDR2 are SEHNR and FQNEAQ (reference sequence). The J segment lost 0 bases and the V segment lost 5 bases, leaving 8 bases of the junction unmatched. This CDR3 has 16 amino acids. CDR3 sequence reads: CASSRRAGPSTDTQYF. The CDR3 DNA reads as TGTGCCAGCAGCCGTAGAGCGGGGCCTAGCACAGATACGCAGTATTTT.

CDR3 nucleotides: TGTGCCAGCAGTGCTCCGGGACTAGCGGGGCCAAGCACAGATACGCAGTATTTT. Amino acids: CASSAPGLAGPSTDTQYF. The chain combines TRBV2 with TRBJ2-3; 13 nucleotides match TRBD2. V lost 4 bases, J lost 0 bases, and 7 bases stayed unmatched. CDR3 length equals 18 residues. Germline loops: CDR1 SNHLY, CDR2 FYNNEI.

The chain couples TRBV4-1 to TRBJ1-5; D remains ambiguous. The V gene lost 1 base and the J gene lost 5 bases, with 12 bases spanning the gap. The CDR3 length is 15 residues. The germline V gene has CDR1 MGHRA and CDR2 YSYEKL. The CDR3 spells CASSQGEIGDQPQHF. CDR3 coding DNA: TGCGCCAGCAGCCAAGGCGAAATTGGGGATCAGCCCCAGCATTTT.

This clone came up once. The chain carries TRBV5-6 and TRBJ1-2; 7 positions agree with TRBD1. The CDR3 is 15 amino acids. The J segment lost 4 bases and the V segment lost 2 bases, leaving 8 bases of the junction unmatched. Per the germline V gene, CDR1 is SGHDT and CDR2 is YYEEEE. Here the CDR3 reads CASSLATAGGYGYTF. CDR3 nucleotides: TGTGCCAGCAGCTTAGCAACGGCAGGGGGCTATGGCTACACCTTC.

The genes are TRBV7-9 and TRBJ1-6; no reliable D call. The CDR3 is made up of 16 amino acids. Germline V CDR1 and CDR2: SEHNR, FQNEAQ (reference sequence). Trimming took off 5 bases at V and 0 bases at J, with 11 bases between the two ends. CDR3 coding DNA: TGTGCCAGCAGCCCCCGGATCAGCTCCTATAATTCACCCCTCCACTTT. Translating it yields CASSPRISSYNSPLHF.

The chain has TRBV9 and TRBJ2-3, with D perhaps being TRBD1 or TRBD2 (6 bases each). The V end was cut by 1 base, the J end by 2 bases, with 11 bases between. CDR1 is SGDLS, CDR2 YYNGEE, per germline. CDR3 length: 15 amino acids. In DNA form, the CDR3 reads TGTGCCAGCAGCGTAACGGGGGCCCACACAGATACGCAGTATTTT. Amino acids: CASSVTGAHTDTQYF.

The CDR3 loop is CASSTEASSLSGGYTF. The CDR3 nucleotides read TGCGCCAGCAGCACCGAAGCATCGTCATTAAGCGGGGGCTACACCTTC. This chain uses TRBV5-1 with TRBJ1-2; no firm D call. This CDR3 contains 16 residues. Germline values: CDR1 SGHRS, CDR2 YFSETQ. Deletions cut 4 bases from V and 8 bases from J, with 24 bases between.

V and J are TRBV4-1 and TRBJ1-2; 11 bases map to TRBD1. J was trimmed by 10 bases and V by 0 bases; bases with no gene match: 4. The germline CDR1 and CDR2 sequences are MGHRA and YSYEKL. This CDR3 region has 14 residues. The CDR3 bases are TGCGCCAGCAGCCAAGACTGGACAGGGGGCTCCTACACCTTC. It specifies CASSQDWTGGSYTF.

The J gene is TRBJ1-2, the V gene TRBV4-1; TRBD1 matches 7 bases. The CDR3 covers 14 residues. CDR1 MGHRA and CDR2 YSYEKL come from the germline V gene. Germline trimming cut 2 bases from V and 5 bases from J; bases unmatched to any gene: 5. The CDR3 spells CASSQRDSSYGYTF. CDR3 nucleotides: TGCGCCAGCAGCCAACGGGACAGCTCATATGGCTACACCTTC.

This sequence joins TRBV5-5 and TRBJ1-2, with 7 bases fitting TRBD1. The CDR3 has 13 amino acids. The J segment lost 5 bases and the V segment lost 4 bases, leaving 5 bases of the junction unmatched. The germline gives CDR1 SGHKS, CDR2 YYEKEE (reference sequence). The DNA for the CDR3 is TGTGCCAGCAGCGAGGGACAGCAGTATGGCTACACCTTC. This encodes CASSEGQQYGYTF.

The chain recombines TRBV30 with TRBJ1-1; a weak D match, TRBD1 (6 bases). The ends were cut back, 4 bases at V and 1 base at J, with 19 bases in the middle. The germline V gene encodes CDR1 GTSNPN and CDR2 SVGIG (reference sequence). There are 16 residues in the CDR3. The CDR3 sequence is CAWNPRGRRGNTEAFF. Here the CDR3 DNA reads TGTGCCTGGAATCCCCGGGGGCGCCGGGGGAACACTGAAGCTTTCTTT.

This chain uses TRBV4-1 with TRBJ1-1; D is perhaps TRBD1 (5 bases). V was shortened by 3 bases and J by 6 bases, with 26 bases between the two germline ends. The V gene's germline CDR1 is MGHRA and CDR2 YSYEKL. The CDR3 has 18 residues. Written as DNA, the CDR3 is TGCGCCAGCAGCCAGGACCGTAGGGAGCTGGGGGGAACGGCTGAAGCTTTCTTT. This gives the protein CASSQDRRELGGTAEAFF.

The chain has TRBV7-2 and TRBJ1-5; D ambiguous. This CDR3 comprises 18 residues. CDR1 is SGHTA, CDR2 FQGNSA, per germline. V lost 5 bases to trimming and J lost 0 bases, with 20 bases between them. The CDR3, as DNA: TGTGCCAGCAGCAACCGCAAGGACGGGGTTTATAGCAATCAGCCCCAGCATTTT. As protein: CASSNRKDGVYSNQPQHF.